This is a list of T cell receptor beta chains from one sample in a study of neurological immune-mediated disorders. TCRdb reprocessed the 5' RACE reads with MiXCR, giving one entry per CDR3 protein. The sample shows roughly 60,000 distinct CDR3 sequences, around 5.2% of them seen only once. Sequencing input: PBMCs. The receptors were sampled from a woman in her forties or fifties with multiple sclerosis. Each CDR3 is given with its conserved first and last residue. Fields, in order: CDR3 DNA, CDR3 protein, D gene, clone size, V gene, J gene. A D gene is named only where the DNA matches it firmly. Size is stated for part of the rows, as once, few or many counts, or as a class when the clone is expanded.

TGTGCCAGCAGTGAATGGGGGCCCTACGAGCAGTACTTC	CASSEWGPYEQYF	.	many	TRBV6-1	TRBJ2-7
TGCAGTGCTAGAGGATCAGGCCCAGATACGCAGTATTTT	CSARGSGPDTQYF	.	many	TRBV20-1	TRBJ2-3
TGCGCCAGCAGCTTCAGGGCTGCCGGGGAGCTGTTTTTT	CASSFRAAGELFF	.	many	TRBV5-1	TRBJ2-2
TGCAGTGCTCACGAGGGGACAGGGGGGTCCGGGGAGCTGTTTTTT	CSAHEGTGGSGELFF	TRBD1	many	TRBV20-1	TRBJ2-2
TGCGCCAGTGTCCGGGACAGGGTATCCGGGGAGCTGTTTTTT	CASVRDRVSGELFF	TRBD1	many	TRBV5-1	TRBJ2-2
TGTGCCAGCAGTCCCTGGGACAGGGCGAACACTGAAGCTTTCTTT	CASSPWDRANTEAFF	TRBD1	many	TRBV27	TRBJ1-1
TGTGCCAGCAGCCCGGGGCGCTATGAAAAACTGTTTTTT	CASSPGRYEKLFF	.	many	TRBV3-1	TRBJ1-4
TGTGCCAGCAGCTTATTTCCCCGAGATGAAGCTTTCTTT	CASSLFPRDEAFF	.	many	TRBV7-2	TRBJ1-1
TGTGCCAGCAGCAAATCGGGGTCAGAGGGCAATGAGCAGTTCTTC	CASSKSGSEGNEQFF	.	many	TRBV6-4	TRBJ2-1
TGCGCCAGCAGCTTGGGAGGTGATAATGAAAAACTGTTTTTT	CASSLGGDNEKLFF	.	.	TRBV5-1	TRBJ1-4
TGTGCCAGCAGCAAAACAGAGAACACTGAAGCTTTCTTT	CASSKTENTEAFF	.	many	TRBV7-8	TRBJ1-1
TGCGCCAGCAGCGAGTCAGGTCAAGAGACCCAGTACTTC	CASSESGQETQYF	.	many	TRBV5-1	TRBJ2-5
TGTGCCAGCAGCCAGGGGCGAGGCTATGGCTACACCTTC	CASSQGRGYGYTF	.	many	TRBV27	TRBJ1-2
TGTGCCAGCAGCTTGGAGCGCGGGGGGCCGCGGGGAAACACCATATATTTT	CASSLERGGPRGNTIYF	.	many	TRBV5-8	TRBJ1-3
TGTGCCAGCAGTGAATTGATCGGGTCTAATGAAAAACTGTTTTTT	CASSELIGSNEKLFF	.	many	TRBV2	TRBJ1-4
TGCAGTGCGAGTAGCGTGAATCAGCCCCAGCATTTT	CSASSVNQPQHF	.	many	TRBV20-1	TRBJ1-5
TGTGCCACCGCCGGGGACGAGCAGTACTTC	CATAGDEQYF	.	many	TRBV10-3	TRBJ2-7
TGTGCCAGCAGTGTCGACACTAGAAATTCACCCCTCCACTTT	CASSVDTRNSPLHF	.	many	TRBV7-3	TRBJ1-6
TGCAGCGTTGAAATTAGCGGGGGGACCCAGTACTTC	CSVEISGGTQYF	TRBD2	many	TRBV29-1	TRBJ2-5
TGCGCCAGCAGCTTGGCCTCGGGTCAAAACTATGGCTACACCTTC	CASSLASGQNYGYTF	.	many	TRBV5-1	TRBJ1-2
TGTGCCAGCAGCTGGGGGGGACTGGCGAATGAGCAGTTCTTC	CASSWGGLANEQFF	TRBD2	many	TRBV7-8	TRBJ2-1
TGTGCCAGCAAAAACAATGAGCAGTTCTTC	CASKNNEQFF	.	.	TRBV6-6	TRBJ2-1
TGCGCCAGCAGCCTCCAGTCACGGCAGAACACTGAAGCTTTCTTT	CASSLQSRQNTEAFF	.	many	TRBV4-1	TRBJ1-1
TGTGCCACCAGCAGTATCAGGGTGTTTACTCAGCCCCAGCATTTT	CATSSIRVFTQPQHF	.	many	TRBV15	TRBJ1-5
TGTGCCAGCAGTTTAGAGACAGATGGCTACACCTTC	CASSLETDGYTF	.	many	TRBV12-3/TRBV12-4	TRBJ1-2
TGTGCCATCAGTGCGACAGGCACAGATACGCAGTATTTT	CAISATGTDTQYF	.	few	TRBV10-3	TRBJ2-3
TGTTCGGCCGGGGCGGGTGAAGTGGGAGATACGCAGTATTTT	CSAGAGEVGDTQYF	.	many	TRBV15	TRBJ2-3
TGTGCCAGCAGCCTCACTAGCGGGGACGACAATGAGCAGTTCTTC	CASSLTSGDDNEQFF	TRBD2	.	TRBV7-6	TRBJ2-1
TGCGCCAGCAGCCTGCTAGGAGCCTCAGATACGCAGTATTTT	CASSLLGASDTQYF	.	many	TRBV5-1	TRBJ2-3
TGTGCCAGCAGCCCCTCGGTGCGCAGACTCAATCAGCCCCAGAATTTT	CASSPSVRRLNQPQNF	.	.	TRBV7-8	TRBJ1-5
TGTGCCAGCAGCTCGACGGAATATAGCAATCAGCCCCAGCATTTT	CASSSTEYSNQPQHF	.	few	TRBV7-9	TRBJ1-5
TGCAGTGCTAGAGACTGGACAGGGTCAAAAGCTTTCTTT	CSARDWTGSKAFF	TRBD1	many	TRBV20-1	TRBJ1-1
TGTGCCAGTAGCTTAACGGGTAGAGGAGAGACCCAGTACTTC	CASSLTGRGETQYF	.	few	TRBV19	TRBJ2-5
TGTGCCAGCAGCAACCACCGGGACAGGGGTCACCTAGACTCCTACAATGAGCAGTTCTTC	CASSNHRDRGHLDSYNEQFF	.	many	TRBV21-1	TRBJ2-1
TGCAGTGCTAGCGTCGGACCGGGGGAGACCCAGTACTTC	CSASVGPGETQYF	.	many	TRBV20-1	TRBJ2-5
TGTGCCAGCACTGGAGCTAGCAATCAGCCCCAGAATTTT	CASTGASNQPQNF	.	few	TRBV7-9	TRBJ1-5
TGCAGCGCCGGGAAACAGGGGACAGAAGCTTTCTTT	CSAGKQGTEAFF	TRBD1	.	TRBV29-1	TRBJ1-1
TGTGCCAGCAGTTTCGGGGGCCCGGGGACCCAGTACTTC	CASSFGGPGTQYF	.	many	TRBV12-3/TRBV12-4	TRBJ2-5
TGTGCCAGCAGCGTAAGGCAGGGTCCGAATGAAAAACTGTTTTTT	CASSVRQGPNEKLFF	.	many	TRBV9	TRBJ1-4
TGTGCCACCAGTTCGGGGGCGGACACTGAAGCTTTCTTT	CATSSGADTEAFF	.	many	TRBV24-1	TRBJ1-1
TGCAGTGCTAGAGATCTGGGAGGGGTAAATGAGCAGTTCTTC	CSARDLGGVNEQFF	TRBD2	many	TRBV20-1	TRBJ2-1
TGTGCCAGCAGTCCAGGGATGCCCACTGAAGCTTTCTTT	CASSPGMPTEAFF	.	few	TRBV27	TRBJ1-1
TGTGCCAGCAGCTCGGGAGGGGGGGCCTACAATGAGCAGTTCTTC	CASSSGGGAYNEQFF	TRBD2	many	TRBV7-2	TRBJ2-1
TGCGCCAGCCGAGAAGGGAATTCACCCCTCCACTTT	CASREGNSPLHF	.	.	TRBV4-3	TRBJ1-6
TGTGCCAGCAGTCAACCAGGGGAGGCGCACATTCAGTACTTC	CASSQPGEAHIQYF	.	many	TRBV2	TRBJ2-4
TGTGCCAGCAGCTTGGGGGGCAGTTATAGCAATCAGCCCCAGCATTTT	CASSLGGSYSNQPQHF	.	.	TRBV5-4	TRBJ1-5
TGCAGTGCTAGAGACCCCCTATATACGCAGTATTTT	CSARDPLYTQYF	.	many	TRBV20-1	TRBJ2-3
TGTGCCAGCAGTCCAATAGGAAAGGGGAATGAAAAACTGTTTTTT	CASSPIGKGNEKLFF	.	few	TRBV28	TRBJ1-4
TGTGCCAGCAGCAATCACCTCCAGACAGGGGCTGGGGCCAACGTCCTGACTTTC	CASSNHLQTGAGANVLTF	TRBD1	many	TRBV12-3/TRBV12-4	TRBJ2-6
TGTGCCAGCAGAGCACAGGGCTACCCGGCCACCTTC	CASRAQGYPATF	.	many	TRBV25-1	TRBJ1-2
TGTGCCAGCAGCTTACGCCATGGGACTAGCGGAACAAGCACAGATACGCAGTATTTT	CASSLRHGTSGTSTDTQYF	TRBD2	.	TRBV11-2	TRBJ2-3